A single sample gave rise to the 27 T cell receptor beta chains below, sequenced in a study of control samples from healthy donors and cancer patients. Produced via immunoSEQ multiplex PCR; TCRdb's table is partial and in-frame only. The data contain tens of thousands of clones, over 75% of them singletons. Sequencing input: PBMCs. The origin of the receptors is a woman in her fifties or sixties with lung cancer.

The chain carries TRBV5-6 and TRBJ1-2, with 9 bases matching TRBD1. CDR1 is SGHDT and CDR2 is YYEEEE in the germline V gene. The V gene end was trimmed by 2 bases and the J gene end by 4 bases; junction bases not matched to a gene: 3. The CDR3 spans 14 residues. The CDR3, as DNA: TGTGCCAGCAGCTTCCGGGACAGGGCCTATGGCTACACCTTC. Translation: CASSFRDRAYGYTF.

V is TRBV3-1 (or the pseudogene TRBV3-2) and J is TRBJ1-4, with a weak D call TRBD1 (5 bases). This CDR3 spans 14 amino acids. Trimming cost V 1 base and J 8 bases, with 11 bases left between them. From germline, CDR1 is LGHDT and CDR2 YNNKEL (reference sequence). The CDR3: CASSQAGSGEKLFF. CDR3 DNA: TGTGCCAGCAGCCAAGCAGGGTCGGGAGAAAAACTGTTTTTT.

V is TRBV11-2 and J is TRBJ1-1; no clear D gene. CDR1 is SGHAT and CDR2 is FQNNGV in the germline V gene. The CDR3 length is 14 residues. V dropped 5 bases and J dropped 3 bases, with 13 bases sitting between them. As DNA, the CDR3 is TGTGCCAGCAGCCCCCTAACGGGTTACACTGAAGCTTTCTTT. Its protein product is CASSPLTGYTEAFF.

This rearrangement joins TRBV7-9 to TRBJ1-1; D gene uncertain. Germline loops: CDR1 SEHNR, CDR2 FQNEAQ (reference sequence). The CDR3 is 13 residues long. The V and J ends lost 5 bases and 8 bases respectively, with 15 bases between them. The chain's CDR3 is CASSPIVQQEAFF. CDR3 coding DNA: TGTGCCAGCAGCCCTATTGTGCAGCAGGAAGCTTTCTTT.

This chain joins TRBV5-6 and TRBJ1-5, with TRBD1 matching over 7 bases. Germline CDR1 is SGHDT and CDR2 is YYEEEE. Germline trimming cut 3 bases from V and 4 bases from J; bases unmatched to any gene: 10. CDR3 size: 16 residues. The CDR3 protein is CASSSALGQRNQPQHF. As DNA, the CDR3 is TGTGCCAGCAGCTCGGCCCTGGGACAGCGAAATCAGCCCCAGCATTTT. Looking up the rest from reference TRBV5-6 and TRBJ1-5 gives the full variable domain: DAGVTQSPTHLIKTRGQQVTLRCSPKSGHDTVSWYQQALGQGPQFIFQYYEEEERQRGNFPDRFSGHQFPNYSSELNVNALLLGDSALYLCASSSALGQRNQPQHFGDGTRLSIL.

The CDR3 DNA reads as TGTGCCAGCAGTTTACAGGTTAATGAAGCTTTCTTT. Protein product: CASSLQVNEAFF. The chain employs TRBV28 and TRBJ1-1; the D is unclear. Trimming removed 2 bases from V and 7 bases from J, with 8 bases in between. Germline V gene lookup returns CDR1 MDHEN and CDR2 SYDVKM. This CDR3 has 12 residues.

The chain carries TRBV4-2 and TRBJ2-2; unclear D gene. The CDR3 has 14 residues. V was cut by 5 bases and J by 4 bases, with 11 bases left in between. Per germline, CDR1 LGHNA and CDR2 YNFKEQ. The DNA for the CDR3 is TGTGCCAGCAGCTCCGCACAGAGCACCGGGGAGCTGTTTTTT. It specifies CASSSAQSTGELFF.

The chain combines TRBV9 with TRBJ2-1; 7 bases are a match to TRBD1. CDR1 SGDLS and CDR2 YYNGEE come from the germline V gene. The CDR3 has 14 residues. The V and J ends lost 2 bases and 4 bases, in that order; junction bases with no gene match: 3. The DNA of the CDR3 is TGTGCCAGCAGCGTGGACAGGCGATACAATGAGCAGTTCTTC. Translating it yields CASSVDRRYNEQFF.

The chain links TRBV19 to TRBJ1-5, with TRBD1 as a possible D gene (6 bases). The CDR3 covers 23 residues. The V gene lost 5 bases and the J gene lost 1 base, with 36 bases spanning the gap. Per germline, CDR1 LNHDA and CDR2 SQIVND (reference sequence). CDR3 coding DNA: TGTGCCAGTAGTCTATATGGTACCTACAGGGCGGCGGACGCAAAATTGAGCAATCAGCCCCAGCATTTT. Its protein is CASSLYGTYRAADAKLSNQPQHF.

In its sample, this clone was seen a few times. This chain uses TRBV6-4 with TRBJ2-3; perhaps TRBD2 as D (6 bases). In germline, CDR1 is MRHNA, CDR2 SNTAGT. V lost 8 bases and J 0 bases, leaving 12 bases between the germline ends. The CDR3 contains 14 residues. CDR3 DNA: TGTGCCAGCGCTCGGGAGCGGAGCACAGATACGCAGTATTTT. The encoded protein is CASARERSTDTQYF.

This chain's CDR3 is CASSLEGFGNTIYF. CDR3 bases: TGTGCCAGCAGCTTAGAGGGTTTTGGAAACACCATATATTTT. This chain links TRBV13 with TRBJ1-3; D is ambiguous. The CDR3 spans 14 residues. V shed 1 base and J shed 3 bases, with 7 bases lying between them. Germline V gene lookup returns CDR1 PRHDT and CDR2 FYEKMQ (reference sequence).

The CDR3 coding sequence is TGTGCCAGCAGTGGCGCCGGGCGAGCGGCGGGCTACACCTTC. It is translated as CASSGAGRAAGYTF. The chain carries TRBV6-2 or TRBV6-3 and TRBJ1-2; D is unresolved. The V end lost 5 bases, the J end lost 8 bases, and 18 bases lay between the germline ends. In germline, CDR1 is MNHEY, CDR2 SVGEGT. This CDR3 is 14 amino acids long.

The V call is TRBV6-5, the J call TRBJ1-1; 7 bases line up with TRBD1. J lost 0 bases, V lost 2 bases, and 6 bases had no gene match. Germline loops: CDR1 MNHEY, CDR2 SVGAGI. The CDR3 has 16 amino acids. The CDR3, as DNA: TGTGCCAGCAGTTACCCGGGACAGCGTCTGAACACTGAAGCTTTCTTT. This sequence encodes CASSYPGQRLNTEAFF.

The rearrangement uses TRBV10-1 and TRBJ2-7; 11 bases are a match to TRBD2. This CDR3 contains 13 residues. V lost 2 bases to trimming and J lost 7 bases; unmatched junction nucleotides: 1. The germline V gene encodes CDR1 WNHNN and CDR2 SYGVQD (reference sequence). The CDR3 DNA follows: TGCGCCAGCAGTGAGAGACTAGCGGGGGAGCAGTACTTC. Its translation: CASSERLAGEQYF.

The chain recombines TRBV2 with TRBJ2-3; no definite D call. The CDR3 consists of 13 residues. The V end was cut by 7 bases, the J end by 2 bases, with 10 bases between. The V gene's germline CDR1 is SNHLY and CDR2 FYNNEI. The CDR3 coding sequence is TGTGCCAGCAACGGGTTTTTCACAGATACGCAGTATTTT. This encodes CASNGFFTDTQYF.

The chain couples TRBV5-8 to TRBJ1-3; no clear D gene. V shed 4 bases and J shed 4 bases, with 15 bases lying between them. CDR3 length: 15 residues. Germline V gene data show CDR1 as SGHTS and CDR2 as YDEGEE. CDR3 nucleotides: TGTGCCAGCAGCGTCCCGCTGACTGGGGGAAACACCATATATTTT. This gives the protein CASSVPLTGGNTIYF.

The chain couples TRBV11-2 to TRBJ2-7; perhaps TRBD1 as D (5 bases). CDR1 and CDR2 (germline): SGHAT, FQNNGV. CDR3 length: 13 amino acids. Trimming took off 8 bases at V and 3 bases at J, with 14 bases between the two ends. The chain's CDR3 is CASQMTAYYEQYF. For the CDR3, the DNA is TGTGCCAGCCAAATGACAGCATACTACGAGCAGTACTTC.

CDR3: CASSLEPGLRVQYF. CDR3 coding DNA: TGCGCCAGCAGCTTGGAGCCGGGACTAAGGGTGCAGTACTTC. This chain joins TRBV5-1 and TRBJ2-7, with 7 bases matching TRBD2. The CDR3 runs to 14 residues. CDR1 and CDR2 from the germline V gene are SGHRS and YFSETQ. Trimming at V came to 0 bases and at J to 9 bases, leaving 9 bases not matched to a gene.

The V gene is TRBV10-3, the J gene TRBJ2-7; a possible D gene is TRBD1 (6 bases). The V end lost 6 bases, the J end lost 1 base, and 13 bases lay between the germline ends. Germline lookup yields CDR1 ENHRY and CDR2 SYGVKD. The CDR3 length is 14 residues. The DNA of the CDR3 is TGTGCCATCAGCTTACTACAGGGATCCTACGAGCAGTACTTC. Protein sequence: CAISLLQGSYEQYF.

CDR3 sequence (DNA): TGTGCCAGCAGGAATAATTCACCCCTCCACTTT. Translated: CASRNNSPLHF. This rearrangement joins TRBV2 to TRBJ1-6, with D hard to call. CDR3 size: 11 residues. In germline, CDR1 is SNHLY, CDR2 FYNNEI. Trimming removed 6 bases at V and 5 bases at J, with 2 bases between.

The V and J genes are TRBV6-5 and TRBJ2-2; D call uncertain. The CDR3 has 12 residues. V dropped 6 bases and J dropped 7 bases, with 9 bases sitting between them. Looked up from germline, CDR1 is MNHEY and CDR2 is SVGAGI. CDR3: CASRPDIGELFF. DNA of the CDR3: TGTGCCAGCAGACCCGATATCGGGGAGCTGTTTTTT.

The V gene is TRBV30, the J gene TRBJ1-1; 7 bases are a match to TRBD1. J gave up 5 bases and V 5 bases, and 5 bases lay outside the gene matches. The CDR3 sequence is 12 residues long. CDR1 is GTSNPN, CDR2 SVGIG, per germline (reference sequence). The CDR3: CAWGGGSTEAFF. For the CDR3, the DNA is TGTGCCTGGGGAGGGGGCTCAACTGAAGCTTTCTTT.

CDR3 amino acids: CASSQDSEQFF. The CDR3 nucleotides read TGTGCCAGCAGCCAAGATAGTGAGCAGTTCTTC. The chain uses TRBV3-1 (or the pseudogene TRBV3-2) and TRBJ2-1; D is undetermined. V was clipped by 0 bases and J by 9 bases, with 3 bases between them. CDR3 size: 11 residues. Looked up from germline, CDR1 is LGHDT and CDR2 is YNNKEL (reference sequence).

The V call is TRBV18, the J call TRBJ1-1, with 10 bases fitting TRBD1. The V segment lost 2 bases and the J segment 6 bases; nucleotides outside the gene matches: 6. The CDR3 has 15 residues. Germline V gives CDR1 KGHSH, CDR2 LQKENI. Written as DNA, the CDR3 is TGTGCCAGCTCACCAGGGACAGGGGTCTCATCTGAAGCTTTCTTT. Its protein product is CASSPGTGVSSEAFF.

The chain has TRBV5-1 and TRBJ1-1; possibly TRBD1 for D (6 bases). V lost 3 bases to trimming and J lost 3 bases, with 9 bases between them. CDR1 SGHRS and CDR2 YFSETQ come from the germline V gene. The CDR3 is 13 amino acids. The CDR3 coding sequence is TGCGCCAGCAGCTCCACAGGGTACACTGAAGCTTTCTTT. Protein sequence: CASSSTGYTEAFF.

V is TRBV6-5 and J is TRBJ2-1, with D uncertain. Trimming left V 1 base short and J 1 base short, with 5 bases between. From germline, CDR1 is MNHEY and CDR2 SVGAGI. The CDR3 contains 14 residues. CDR3: CASSYYPSYNEQFF. The CDR3 coding sequence is TGTGCCAGCAGTTACTACCCTTCCTACAATGAGCAGTTCTTC.

CDR3 protein: CASSQNRLGQQFF. The CDR3 DNA reads TGTGCCAGCAGCCAAAACCGCTTGGGACAGCAGTTCTTC. V usage is TRBV3-1 (or the pseudogene TRBV3-2) and J usage is TRBJ2-1; D tentatively fits TRBD1 or TRBD2 (5 bases each). The V gene lost 2 bases and the J gene lost 11 bases, with 13 bases spanning the gap. CDR1 is LGHDT and CDR2 is YNNKEL in the germline V gene (reference sequence). This CDR3 contains 13 residues.